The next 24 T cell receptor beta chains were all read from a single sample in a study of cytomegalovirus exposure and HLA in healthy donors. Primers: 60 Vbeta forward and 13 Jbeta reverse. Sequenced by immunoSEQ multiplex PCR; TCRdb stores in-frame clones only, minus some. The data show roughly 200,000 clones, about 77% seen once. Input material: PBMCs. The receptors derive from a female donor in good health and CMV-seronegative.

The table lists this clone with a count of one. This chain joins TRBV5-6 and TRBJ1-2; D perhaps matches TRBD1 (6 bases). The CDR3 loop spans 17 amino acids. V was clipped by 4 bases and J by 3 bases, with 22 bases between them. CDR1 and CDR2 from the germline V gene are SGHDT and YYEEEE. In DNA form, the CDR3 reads TGTGCCAGCAGCCCTGGCAGCGGGGGCGCTCGACACTATGGCTACACCTTC. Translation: CASSPGSGGARHYGYTF.

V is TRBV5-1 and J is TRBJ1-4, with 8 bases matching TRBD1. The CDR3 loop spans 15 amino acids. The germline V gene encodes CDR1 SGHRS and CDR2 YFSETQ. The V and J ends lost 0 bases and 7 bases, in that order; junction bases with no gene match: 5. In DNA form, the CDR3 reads TGCGCCAGCAGCTTGGCCCACAGGGGGGGTGAAAAACTGTTTTTT. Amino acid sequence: CASSLAHRGGEKLFF.

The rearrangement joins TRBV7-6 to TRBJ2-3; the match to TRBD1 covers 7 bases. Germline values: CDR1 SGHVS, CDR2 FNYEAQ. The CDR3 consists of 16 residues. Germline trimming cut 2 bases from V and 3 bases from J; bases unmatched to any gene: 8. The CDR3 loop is CASSLLSGTVTDTQYF. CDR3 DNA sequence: TGTGCCAGCAGCTTATTGTCCGGGACAGTGACAGATACGCAGTATTTT.

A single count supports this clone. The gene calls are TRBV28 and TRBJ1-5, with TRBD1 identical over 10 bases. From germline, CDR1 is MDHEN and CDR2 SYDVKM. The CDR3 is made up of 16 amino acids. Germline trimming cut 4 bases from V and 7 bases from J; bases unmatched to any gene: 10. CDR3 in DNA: TGTGCCAGCAGTTCTCTACGACAGGGGGCGGAGCAGCCCCAGCATTTT. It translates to CASSSLRQGAEQPQHF.

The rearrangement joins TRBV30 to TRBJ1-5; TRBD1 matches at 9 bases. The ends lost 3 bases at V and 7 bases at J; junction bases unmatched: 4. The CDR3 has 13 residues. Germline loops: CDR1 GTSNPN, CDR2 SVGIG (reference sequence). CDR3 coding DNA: TGTGCCTGGAGCGGGACAGGGAACCAGCCCCAGCATTTT. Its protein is CAWSGTGNQPQHF.

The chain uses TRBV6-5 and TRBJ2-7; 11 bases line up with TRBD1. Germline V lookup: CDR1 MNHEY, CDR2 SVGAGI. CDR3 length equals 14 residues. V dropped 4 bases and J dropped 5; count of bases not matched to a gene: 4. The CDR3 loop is CASSLDRGRNEQYF. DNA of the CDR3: TGTGCCAGCAGTTTGGACAGGGGGCGCAACGAGCAGTACTTC.

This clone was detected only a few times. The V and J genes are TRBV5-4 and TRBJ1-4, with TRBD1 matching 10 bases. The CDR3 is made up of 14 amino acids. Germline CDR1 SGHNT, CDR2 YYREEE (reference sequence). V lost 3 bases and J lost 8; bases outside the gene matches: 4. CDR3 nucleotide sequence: TGTGCCAGCAGCTCCGGGACAGGGGCCGAAAAACTGTTTTTT. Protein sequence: CASSSGTGAEKLFF.

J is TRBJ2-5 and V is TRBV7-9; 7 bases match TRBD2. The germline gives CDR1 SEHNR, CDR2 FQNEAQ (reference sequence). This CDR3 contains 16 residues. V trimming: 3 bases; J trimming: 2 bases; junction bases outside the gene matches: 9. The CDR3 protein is CASSFWSTGGQETQYF. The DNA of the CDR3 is TGTGCCAGCAGCTTCTGGTCGACGGGGGGACAAGAGACCCAGTACTTC.

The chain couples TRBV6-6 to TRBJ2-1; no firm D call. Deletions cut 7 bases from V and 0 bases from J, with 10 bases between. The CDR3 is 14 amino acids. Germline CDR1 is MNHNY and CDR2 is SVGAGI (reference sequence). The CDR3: CASMPRGSYNEQFF. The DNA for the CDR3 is TGTGCCAGCATGCCGAGAGGCTCCTACAATGAGCAGTTCTTC.

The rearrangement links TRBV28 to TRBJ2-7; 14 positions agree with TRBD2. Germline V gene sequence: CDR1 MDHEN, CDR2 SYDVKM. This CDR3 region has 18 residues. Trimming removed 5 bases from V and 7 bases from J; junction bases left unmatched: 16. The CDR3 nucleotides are TGTGCCAGCAGTCCTATCCGGGGGGGACTAGCGGGAGTGGGTGAGCAGTACTTC. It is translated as CASSPIRGGLAGVGEQYF.

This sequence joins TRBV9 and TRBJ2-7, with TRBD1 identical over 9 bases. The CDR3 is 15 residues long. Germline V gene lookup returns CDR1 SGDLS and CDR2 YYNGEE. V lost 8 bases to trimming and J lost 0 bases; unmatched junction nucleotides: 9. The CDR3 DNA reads TGTGCCAGTGGCACGGGACAGGGAGCCTCCTACGAGCAGTACTTC. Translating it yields CASGTGQGASYEQYF.

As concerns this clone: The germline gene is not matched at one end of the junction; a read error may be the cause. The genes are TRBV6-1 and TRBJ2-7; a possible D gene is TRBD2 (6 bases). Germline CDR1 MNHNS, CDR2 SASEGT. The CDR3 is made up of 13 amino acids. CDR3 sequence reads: CASSERDSTKGVF. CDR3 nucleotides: TGTGCCAGCAGTGAACGGGACTCAACAAAGGGAGTTTTC.

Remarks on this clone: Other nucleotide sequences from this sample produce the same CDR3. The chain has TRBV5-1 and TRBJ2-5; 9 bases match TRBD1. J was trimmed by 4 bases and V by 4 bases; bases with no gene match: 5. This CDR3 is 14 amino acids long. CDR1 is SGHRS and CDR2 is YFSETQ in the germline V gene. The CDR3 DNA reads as TGCGCCAGCAGCAGGACAGGGGTAGGAGAGACCCAGTACTTC. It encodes CASSRTGVGETQYF.

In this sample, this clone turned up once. CDR3 loop: CASGWDRVESEAFF. Written as DNA, the CDR3 is TGTGCTAGTGGATGGGACAGGGTAGAATCTGAAGCTTTCTTT. The chain links TRBV12-5 to TRBJ1-1, with 9 bases that match TRBD1. After removal of 6 bases from V and 6 bases from J, the junction contained 8 bases not matched to a gene. Looked up from germline, CDR1 is LGHNT and CDR2 is FRNRAP. The CDR3 is 14 residues long. The full variable domain, in which reference TRBV12-5 and TRBJ1-1 provide the parts outside the CDR3, is DARVTQTPRHKVTEMGQEVTMRCQPILGHNTVFWYRQTMMQGLELLAYFRNRAPLDDSGMPKDRFSAEMPDATLATLKIQPSEPRDSAVYFCASGWDRVESEAFFGQGTRLTVV.

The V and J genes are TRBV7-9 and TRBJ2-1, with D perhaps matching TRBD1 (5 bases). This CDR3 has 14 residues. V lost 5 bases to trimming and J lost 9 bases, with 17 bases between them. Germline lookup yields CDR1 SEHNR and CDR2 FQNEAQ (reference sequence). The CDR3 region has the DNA TGTGCCAGCAGCGCCGTCCTTGGGGCAGGTGAGCAGTTCTTC. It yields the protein CASSAVLGAGEQFF.

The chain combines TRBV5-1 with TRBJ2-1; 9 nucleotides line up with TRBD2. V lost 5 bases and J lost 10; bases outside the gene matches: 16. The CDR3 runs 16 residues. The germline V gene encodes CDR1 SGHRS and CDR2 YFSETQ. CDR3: CASRHGLIAGVSEQFF. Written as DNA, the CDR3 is TGCGCCAGCAGACACGGACTAATAGCGGGAGTATCCGAGCAGTTCTTC.

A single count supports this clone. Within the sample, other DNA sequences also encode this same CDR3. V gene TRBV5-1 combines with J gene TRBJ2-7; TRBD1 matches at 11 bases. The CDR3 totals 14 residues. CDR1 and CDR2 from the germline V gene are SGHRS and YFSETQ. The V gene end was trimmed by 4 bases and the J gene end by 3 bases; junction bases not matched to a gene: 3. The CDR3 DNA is TGCGCCAGCAGCCCGGGACAGGGGGTCTACGAGCAGTACTTC. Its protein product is CASSPGQGVYEQYF.

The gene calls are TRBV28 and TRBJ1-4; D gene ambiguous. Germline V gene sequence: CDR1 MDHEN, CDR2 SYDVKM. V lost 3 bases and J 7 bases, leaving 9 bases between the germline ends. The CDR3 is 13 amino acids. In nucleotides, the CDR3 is TGTGCCAGCAGTTTTTTGTTCAGTGAAAAACTGTTTTTT. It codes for CASSFLFSEKLFF.

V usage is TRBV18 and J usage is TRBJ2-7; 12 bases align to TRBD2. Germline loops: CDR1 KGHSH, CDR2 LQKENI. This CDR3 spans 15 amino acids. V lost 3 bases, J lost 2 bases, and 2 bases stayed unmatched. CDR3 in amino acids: CASSPTSGGPYEQYF. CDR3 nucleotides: TGTGCCAGCTCACCGACTAGCGGGGGACCCTACGAGCAGTACTTC.

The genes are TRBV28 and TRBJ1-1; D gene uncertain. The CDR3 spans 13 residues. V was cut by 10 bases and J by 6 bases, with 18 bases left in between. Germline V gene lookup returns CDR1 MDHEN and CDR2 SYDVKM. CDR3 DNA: TGTGCCATCAGCCCCCTACCAACCGCTGAAGCTTTCTTT. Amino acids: CAISPLPTAEAFF.

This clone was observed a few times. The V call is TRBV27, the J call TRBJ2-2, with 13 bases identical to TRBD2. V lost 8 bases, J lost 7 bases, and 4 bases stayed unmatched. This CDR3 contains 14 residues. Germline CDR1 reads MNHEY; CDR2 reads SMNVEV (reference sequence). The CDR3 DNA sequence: TGTGCCAGCCGCGGACTAGCGGGAGTCGGGGAGCTGTTTTTT. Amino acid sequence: CASRGLAGVGELFF.

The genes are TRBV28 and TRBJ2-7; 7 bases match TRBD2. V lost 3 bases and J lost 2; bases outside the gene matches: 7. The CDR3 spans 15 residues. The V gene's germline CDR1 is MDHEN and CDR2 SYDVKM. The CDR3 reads CASSFGGLPPYEQYF. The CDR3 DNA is TGTGCCAGCAGTTTCGGGGGACTACCCCCCTACGAGCAGTACTTC.

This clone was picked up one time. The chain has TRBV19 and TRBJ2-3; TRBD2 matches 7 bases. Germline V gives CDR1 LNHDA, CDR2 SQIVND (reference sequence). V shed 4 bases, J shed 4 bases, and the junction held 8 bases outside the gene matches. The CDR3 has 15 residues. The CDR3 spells CASSTGPAGADTQYF. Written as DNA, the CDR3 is TGTGCCAGTAGTACGGGACCTGCGGGAGCAGATACGCAGTATTTT.

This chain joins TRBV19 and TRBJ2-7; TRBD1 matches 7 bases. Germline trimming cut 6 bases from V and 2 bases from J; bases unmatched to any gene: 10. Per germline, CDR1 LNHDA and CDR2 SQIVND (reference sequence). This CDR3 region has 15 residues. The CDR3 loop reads CASRPATGATYEQYF. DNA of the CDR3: TGTGCCAGTAGACCCGCCACAGGGGCCACCTACGAGCAGTACTTC. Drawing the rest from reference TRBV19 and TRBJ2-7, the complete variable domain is DGGITQSPKYLFRKEGQNVTLSCEQNLNHDAMYWYRQDPGQGLRLIYYSQIVNDFQKGDIAEGYSVSREKKESFPLTVTSAQKNPTAFYLCASRPATGATYEQYFGPGTRLTVT.